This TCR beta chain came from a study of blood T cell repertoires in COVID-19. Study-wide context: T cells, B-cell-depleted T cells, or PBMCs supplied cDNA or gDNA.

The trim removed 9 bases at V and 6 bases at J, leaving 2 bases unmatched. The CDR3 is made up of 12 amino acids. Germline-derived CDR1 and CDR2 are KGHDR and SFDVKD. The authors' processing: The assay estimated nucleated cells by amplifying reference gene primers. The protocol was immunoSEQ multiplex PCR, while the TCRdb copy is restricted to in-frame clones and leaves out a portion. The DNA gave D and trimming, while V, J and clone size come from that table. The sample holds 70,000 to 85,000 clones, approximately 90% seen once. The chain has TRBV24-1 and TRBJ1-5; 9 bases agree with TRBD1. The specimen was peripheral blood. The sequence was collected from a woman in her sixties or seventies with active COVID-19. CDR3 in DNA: TGTGCCACCGGGACAGGGACTCAGCCCCAGCATTTT. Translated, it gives CATGTGTQPQHF.